The 5 T cell receptor beta chains below were found in one sample sequenced in a study of T cells in Graves' hyperthyroidism and ophthalmopathy. The CDR3 regions of TCR beta were amplified from RNA transcripts. The HTBI set primed first-round TCR CDR3 RT-PCR. TCRdb processed the multiplex PCR reads anew with MiXCR; each CDR3 protein has one entry. The table records around 440,000 distinct CDR3 sequences, approximately 14% of them present only once. The sample consisted of blood. The origin of the receptors is a woman between 18 and 29 years old with Graves' hyperthyroidism.

This clonotype was observed a handful of times. This sequence joins TRBV6-6 and TRBJ1-6; D is unclear. CDR1 MNHNY and CDR2 SVGAGI come from the germline V gene (reference sequence). Trimming took 2 bases from V and 10 from J, leaving 15 bases between them. The CDR3 runs to 15 residues. This CDR3 is CASSYRGRIPSPLHF. CDR3 DNA sequence: TGTGCCAGCAGTTACCGTGGACGGATCCCATCACCCCTCCACTTT.

This clonotype was counted ten times or more. The chain joins TRBV7-3 to TRBJ2-1; 8 bases map to TRBD2. The V gene end was trimmed by 5 bases and the J gene end by 7 bases; junction bases not matched to a gene: 4. Germline V gives CDR1 SGHTA, CDR2 FQGTGA. The CDR3 has 13 residues. Here the CDR3 DNA reads TGTGCCAGCAGCAAAGCGGGAGTAAATGAGCAGTTCTTC. Encoded protein: CASSKAGVNEQFF.

This clonotype turned up a few times. V gene TRBV28 combines with J gene TRBJ2-5, with D possibly matching TRBD2 (7 bases). The CDR3 runs 13 residues. The V end was cut by 10 bases, the J end by 5 bases, with 17 bases between. Germline V gene sequence: CDR1 MDHEN, CDR2 SYDVKM. The CDR3 nucleotides are TGTGCCATTAAGGGGGGGGCGCAGGAGACCCAGTACTTC. Translated, it gives CAIKGGAQETQYF.

The genes are TRBV7-2 and TRBJ2-7, with D possibly TRBD1 on 5 matching bases. Per germline, CDR1 SGHTA and CDR2 FQGNSA. V was clipped by 2 bases and J by 4 bases, with 6 bases between them. The CDR3 runs 12 residues. CDR3 amino acids: CASSLKGYEQYF. CDR3 nucleotides: TGTGCCAGCAGCTTAAAGGGGTACGAGCAGTACTTC.

This clonotype was observed a few times. The chain carries TRBV19 and TRBJ2-7; D is perhaps TRBD1 or TRBD2 (5 bases each). Germline V gene data show CDR1 as LNHDA and CDR2 as SQIVND (reference sequence). The CDR3 is 15 residues long. Between the trimmed V and J ends, which lost 2 bases and 6 bases, there was a span of 17 bases. In nucleotides, the CDR3 is TGTGCCAGTAGTATAAGGGGCAGAGACCGGGGCGAGCAGTACTTC. This codes for CASSIRGRDRGEQYF.